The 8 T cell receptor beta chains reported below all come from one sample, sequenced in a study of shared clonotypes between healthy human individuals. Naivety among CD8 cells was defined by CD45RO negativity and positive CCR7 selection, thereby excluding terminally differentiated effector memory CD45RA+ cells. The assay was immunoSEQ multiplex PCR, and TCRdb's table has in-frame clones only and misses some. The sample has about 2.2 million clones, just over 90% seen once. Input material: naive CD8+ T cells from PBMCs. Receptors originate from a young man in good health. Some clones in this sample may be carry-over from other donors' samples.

CDR3 residues: CATRTVGGRRYYEQYF. The CDR3 nucleotides are TGTGCCACCCGGACAGTCGGGGGGAGGCGATATTACGAGCAGTACTTC. V and J are TRBV28 and TRBJ2-7; TRBD2 is a possible D gene (7 bases). CDR1 and CDR2 from the germline V gene are MDHEN and SYDVKM. This CDR3 has 16 residues. Trimming shortened V by 10 bases and J by 4 bases, and 26 bases separated the two germline ends.

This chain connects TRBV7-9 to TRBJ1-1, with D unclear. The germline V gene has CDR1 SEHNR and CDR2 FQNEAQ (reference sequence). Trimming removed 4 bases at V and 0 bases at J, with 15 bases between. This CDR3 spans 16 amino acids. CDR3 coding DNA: TGTGCCAGCAGCTCAGTCTTCGAGGCCCTGAACACTGAAGCTTTCTTT. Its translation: CASSSVFEALNTEAFF.

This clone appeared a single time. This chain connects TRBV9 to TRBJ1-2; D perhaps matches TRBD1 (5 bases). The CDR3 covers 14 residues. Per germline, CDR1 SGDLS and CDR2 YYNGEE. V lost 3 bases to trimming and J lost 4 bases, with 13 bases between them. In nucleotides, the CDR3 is TGTGCCAGCAGCGCCGGACAAGGATCCTATGGCTACACCTTC. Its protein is CASSAGQGSYGYTF.

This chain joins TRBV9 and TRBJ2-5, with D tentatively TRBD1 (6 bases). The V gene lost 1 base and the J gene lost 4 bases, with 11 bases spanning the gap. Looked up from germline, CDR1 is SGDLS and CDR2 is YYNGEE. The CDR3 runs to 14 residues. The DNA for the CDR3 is TGTGCCAGCAGCGTAACAGGGAAACCAGAGACCCAGTACTTC. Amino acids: CASSVTGKPETQYF.

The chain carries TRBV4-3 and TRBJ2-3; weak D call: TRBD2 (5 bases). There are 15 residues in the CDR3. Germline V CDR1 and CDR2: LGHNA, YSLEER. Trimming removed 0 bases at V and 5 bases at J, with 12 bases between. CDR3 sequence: CASSQEGSGKDTQYF. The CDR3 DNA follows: TGCGCCAGCAGCCAAGAGGGGTCCGGGAAAGATACGCAGTATTTT.

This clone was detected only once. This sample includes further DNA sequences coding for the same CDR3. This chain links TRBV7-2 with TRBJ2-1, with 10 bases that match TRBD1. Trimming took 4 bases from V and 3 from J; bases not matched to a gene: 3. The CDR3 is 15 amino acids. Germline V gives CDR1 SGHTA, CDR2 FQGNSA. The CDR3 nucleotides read TGTGCCAGCAGCTCGACAGGGGGCTACTACAATGAGCAGTTCTTC. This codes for CASSSTGGYYNEQFF. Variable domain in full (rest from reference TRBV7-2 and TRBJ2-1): GAGVSQSPSNKVTEKGKDVELRCDPISGHTALYWYRQSLGQGLEFLIYFQGNSAPDKSGLPSDRFSAERTGGSVSTLTIQRTQQEDSAVYLCASSSTGGYYNEQFFGPGTRLTVL.

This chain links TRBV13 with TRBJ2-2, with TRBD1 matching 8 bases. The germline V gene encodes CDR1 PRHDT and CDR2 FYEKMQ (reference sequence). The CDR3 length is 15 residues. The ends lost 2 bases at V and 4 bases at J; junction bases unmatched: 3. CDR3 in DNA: TGTGCCAGCAGCTTACGCAGGGGGCTCACCGGGGAGCTGTTTTTT. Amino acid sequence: CASSLRRGLTGELFF.

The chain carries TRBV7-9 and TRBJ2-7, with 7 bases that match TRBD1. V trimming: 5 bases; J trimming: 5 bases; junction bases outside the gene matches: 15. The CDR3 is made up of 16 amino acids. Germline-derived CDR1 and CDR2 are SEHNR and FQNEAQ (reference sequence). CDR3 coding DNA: TGTGCCAGCAGCCCGCGTACAGGGGTCCCTCGCGACGAGCAGTACTTC. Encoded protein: CASSPRTGVPRDEQYF.